This T cell receptor beta chain was found in a study of prognosis after radiotherapy for stage I lung cancer. Study context: Radiotherapy was SBRT in 3 to 5 fractions with a biologically effective dose of at least 100 Gy.

This clonotype rates as medium-sized. This CDR3 has 13 residues. Trimming cost V 3 bases and J 9 bases, with 12 bases left between them. Germline CDR1 and CDR2: LNHDA and SQIVND (reference sequence). Genomic DNA served as the source from which two-round multiplex PCR generated TCR beta CDR3 amplicons. The first PCR round targeted every TRBV and TRBJ gene with specific primers. TCRdb fed the multiplex PCR reads into MiXCR, producing one record per CDR3 protein. The sample records 25,000 to 30,000 distinct CDR3 sequences, roughly 40% being singletons. The V gene is TRBV19, the J gene TRBJ2-1, with a possible D match to TRBD2 (6 bases). The receptor was isolated from a donor aged 50 or older with non-small cell lung cancer. The specimen comprised PBMCs, sampled before or after stereotactic body radiation therapy (not recorded which). CDR3 residues: CASSMGLVREQFF. CDR3 sequence (DNA): TGTGCCAGTAGTATGGGACTCGTACGTGAGCAGTTCTTC.